The clone carrying this T cell receptor (beta chain) was detected ten times or more. Its cognate antigen is unknown. Germline V gene lookup returns CDR1 SGHRS and CDR2 YFSETQ. The CDR3 runs 13 residues. The ends were cut back, 5 bases at V and 4 bases at J, with 12 bases in the middle. Clinicians made diagnoses from clinical symptoms, serum thyroxine, TRAb, thyroid ultrasound and orbital computed tomography. This sample stems from a study of Graves' ophthalmopathy and Graves' hyperthyroidism. The wider study: Pretreatment peripheral blood was obtained at initial diagnosis.

Using RNA transcripts, the TCR beta CDR3 regions were amplified. RT-PCR in the first round used HTBI primers; a second-round multiplex PCR followed. MiXCR was run by TCRdb on the multiplex PCR reads, yielding one entry per CDR3 protein. Seen here are around 670,000 distinct CDR3 sequences, approximately 40% observed once, and the top ten hold approximately 46%. Study-wide results and caveats: Blood also carried most expanded thyroid clonotypes exceeding 0.001 frequency.

The chain has TRBV5-1 and TRBJ2-5; D not certain. The specimen sequenced was peripheral blood. The TCR originated in an adult man with Graves' ophthalmopathy. CDR3 region: CASSYGSPETQYF. The CDR3 nucleotides read TGCGCCAGCAGTTACGGGTCGCCAGAGACCCAGTACTTC.